One and the same sample provided the 20 T cell receptor beta chains below, sequenced in a study of blood T cell repertoires in COVID-19. Data came from immunoSEQ multiplex PCR; TCRdb stores just in-frame clones and leaves some out. The sample has roughly 200,000 clones; 88% are singletons. Sequences were obtained from peripheral blood. The receptors were sampled from a man in his 70s with acute or convalescent COVID-19.

This clone was seen just once. V and J are TRBV19 and TRBJ1-6, with 8 positions matching TRBD1. J lost 7 bases, V lost 6 bases, and 11 bases had no gene match. CDR1 and CDR2 from the germline V gene are LNHDA and SQIVND (reference sequence). The CDR3 sequence is 16 residues long. In DNA form, the CDR3 reads TGTGCCAGTAGGGACAACAGGGGGAGATCAAATTCACCCCTCCACTTT. It codes for CASRDNRGRSNSPLHF.

CDR3 region: CASSAPGRTEAFF. The CDR3 nucleotides are TGTGCCAGCAGCGCCCCAGGGCGGACTGAAGCTTTCTTT. This sequence joins TRBV7-3 and TRBJ1-1; D possibly corresponds to TRBD1 (5 bases). This CDR3 contains 13 residues. Germline V gene data show CDR1 as SGHTA and CDR2 as FQGTGA. V was cut by 5 bases and J by 5 bases, with 12 bases left in between.

This chain uses TRBV28 with TRBJ2-3, with 11 nucleotides matching TRBD1. The CDR3 runs to 16 residues. With 8 bases clipped from V and 3 bases from J, the junction kept 10 bases outside the gene matches. In germline, CDR1 is MDHEN, CDR2 SYDVKM. The CDR3, as DNA: TGTGCCAGCCTTAAAGCCGGGACAGGGGGAACAGATACGCAGTATTTT. Its translation: CASLKAGTGGTDTQYF.

This chain uses TRBV19 with TRBJ1-5; the match to TRBD1 covers 7 bases. Germline CDR1 and CDR2: LNHDA and SQIVND (reference sequence). The CDR3 runs to 19 residues. The J segment lost 4 bases and the V segment lost 0 bases, leaving 15 bases of the junction unmatched. CDR3 sequence (DNA): TGTGCCAGTAGTATAGAGGGGGGACAGCGATTTTTGAAAAATCAGCCCCAGCATTTT. Translated, it gives CASSIEGGQRFLKNQPQHF.

J is TRBJ2-1 and V is TRBV7-2, with a weak D call TRBD1 (6 bases). Germline loops: CDR1 SGHTA, CDR2 FQGNSA. Trimming took off 5 bases at V and 5 bases at J, with 16 bases between the two ends. The CDR3 runs to 15 residues. The CDR3 sequence is CASSTQGHRNNEQFF. In nucleotides, the CDR3 is TGTGCCAGCAGCACACAGGGACACCGAAACAATGAGCAGTTCTTC.

CDR3 in amino acids: CASSQFLTSGSTDTQYF. The CDR3 bases are TGTGCCAGCAGCCAGTTCCTTACTAGCGGGAGTACAGATACGCAGTATTTT. The chain links TRBV3-1 (or the pseudogene TRBV3-2) to TRBJ2-3; TRBD2 matches at 11 bases. V trimming: 3 bases; J trimming: 3 bases; junction bases outside the gene matches: 8. The CDR3 is 17 amino acids. Germline V gene lookup returns CDR1 LGHDT and CDR2 YNNKEL (reference sequence).

The rearrangement links TRBV4-2 to TRBJ1-3; D not certain. CDR3 length: 16 amino acids. The germline V gene has CDR1 LGHNA and CDR2 YNFKEQ. V was shortened by 1 base and J by 2 bases, with 12 bases between the two germline ends. CDR3 region: CASSQGLLKTGNTIYF. The CDR3 DNA follows: TGTGCCAGCAGCCAAGGTTTACTCAAGACTGGAAACACCATATATTTT.

The chain links TRBV7-2 to TRBJ1-2; 7 bases align to TRBD1. Germline lookup yields CDR1 SGHTA and CDR2 FQGNSA. The CDR3 covers 13 residues. V lost 5 bases, J lost 4 bases, and 4 bases stayed unmatched. CDR3 protein: CASSRDSTYGYTF. CDR3 DNA sequence: TGTGCCAGCAGCCGGGACAGCACCTATGGCTACACCTTC.

This sequence joins TRBV2 and TRBJ2-2; 7 bases are a match to TRBD1. CDR3 size: 15 residues. J lost 2 bases, V lost 3 bases, and 3 bases had no gene match. The germline V gene encodes CDR1 SNHLY and CDR2 FYNNEI. CDR3 amino acids: CASSETGSNTGELFF. The CDR3 DNA is TGTGCCAGCAGTGAGACAGGGAGCAACACCGGGGAGCTGTTTTTT.

The CDR3 spells CASRPRGTDGELFF. In DNA form, the CDR3 reads TGTGCCAGCAGACCCCGCGGGACAGACGGGGAGCTGTTTTTT. The chain combines TRBV6-5 with TRBJ2-2; D is perhaps TRBD1 (7 bases). Germline V lookup: CDR1 MNHEY, CDR2 SVGAGI. CDR3 length: 14 residues. Deletions cut 6 bases from V and 7 bases from J, with 15 bases between.

The chain employs TRBV18 and TRBJ2-3; 7 nucleotides match TRBD1. From germline, CDR1 is KGHSH and CDR2 LQKENI. The CDR3 runs to 15 residues. The V gene end was trimmed by 8 bases and the J gene end by 0 bases; junction bases not matched to a gene: 8. For the CDR3, the DNA is TGTGCCAGCCTTTGGACAGGCAAAAGCACAGATACGCAGTATTTT. Its translation: CASLWTGKSTDTQYF.

This chain joins TRBV25-1 and TRBJ1-2; D is possibly TRBD1 (6 bases). The germline V gene encodes CDR1 MGHDK and CDR2 SYGVNS. Trimming left V 5 bases short and J 2 bases short, with 12 bases between. The CDR3 has 14 amino acids. CDR3 sequence reads: CASSTQGLNYGYTF. CDR3 sequence (DNA): TGTGCCAGCAGTACCCAGGGGTTGAACTATGGCTACACCTTC.

This clone was counted between two and nine times. This rearrangement joins TRBV11-2 to TRBJ2-7, with 8 bases that match TRBD1. The trim removed 5 bases at V and 4 bases at J, leaving 10 bases unmatched. Germline V gene sequence: CDR1 SGHAT, CDR2 FQNNGV. CDR3 length: 15 residues. The CDR3 loop is CASSLGRQGLYEQYF. The CDR3 DNA reads as TGTGCCAGCAGCCTAGGAAGACAGGGGTTATACGAGCAGTACTTC.

The chain has TRBV19 and TRBJ1-1; D remains unclear. The ends were cut back, 3 bases at V and 3 bases at J, with 8 bases in the middle. This CDR3 is built from 13 residues. Per germline, CDR1 LNHDA and CDR2 SQIVND (reference sequence). CDR3 protein: CASSIGTDTEAFF. Written as DNA, the CDR3 is TGTGCCAGTAGTATTGGTACAGACACTGAAGCTTTCTTT.

The chain couples TRBV5-3 to TRBJ2-1, with 12 bases lining up with TRBD2. TRBV5-3 is reported as an ORF; its role is uncertain. The CDR3 runs to 18 residues. V shed 0 bases and J 0 bases; nucleotides not matched to a gene: 4. The CDR3 nucleotides read TGTGCCAGAAGCTTGGTGGAGACTAGCGGGAGCTCCTACAATGAGCAGTTCTTC. As protein: CARSLVETSGSSYNEQFF.

V is TRBV24-1 and J is TRBJ2-2, with 12 bases that match TRBD1. CDR1 is KGHDR and CDR2 is SFDVKD in the germline V gene. The trim removed 4 bases at V and 4 bases at J, leaving 9 bases unmatched. CDR3 length equals 18 residues. The CDR3 region has the DNA TGTGCCACCAGTGACCCGGGGACAGGGGGCTGGGGCACCGGGGAGCTGTTTTTT. This codes for CATSDPGTGGWGTGELFF.

This clone was seen a few times. The chain carries TRBV19 and TRBJ1-2; 9 bases align to TRBD1. J was trimmed by 4 bases and V by 3 bases; bases with no gene match: 6. Germline assignment: CDR1 LNHDA and CDR2 SQIVND (reference sequence). The CDR3 totals 15 residues. In nucleotides, the CDR3 is TGTGCCAGTAGTATTTGGACAGGGGCGAGCTATGGCTACACCTTC. Its translation: CASSIWTGASYGYTF.

The V call is TRBV5-6, the J call TRBJ2-5; 13 positions agree with TRBD2. CDR1 is SGHDT, CDR2 YYEEEE, per germline. The CDR3 sequence is 17 residues long. V was pared by 4 bases and J by 5 bases, with 11 bases of the junction left unmatched. This chain's CDR3 is CASSPRTSGSPRETQYF. The CDR3 DNA reads as TGTGCCAGCAGCCCCCGGACTAGCGGGAGCCCCCGGGAGACCCAGTACTTC.

The J gene is TRBJ1-6, the V gene TRBV6-6, with 10 bases fitting TRBD1. CDR3 length: 15 residues. V was clipped by 7 bases and J by 9 bases; unmatched bases: 9. CDR1 and CDR2 (germline): MNHNY, SVGAGI (reference sequence). For the CDR3, the DNA is TGTGCCAGCACCCGGGACAGGGGCGTCGGTTCACCCCTCCACTTT. Translating it yields CASTRDRGVGSPLHF.

V and J are TRBV19 and TRBJ2-2; TRBD1 agrees at 8 bases. The CDR3 extends over 14 amino acids. V shed 6 bases, J shed 2 bases, and the junction held 2 bases outside the gene matches. Germline CDR1 is LNHDA and CDR2 is SQIVND (reference sequence). CDR3 sequence (DNA): TGTGCCAGTAGGGACAGGGTCAACACCGGGGAGCTGTTTTTT. Translating gives CASRDRVNTGELFF.